This TCR beta chain originates from a study of blood T cell repertoires in COVID-19. In the study overall: Samples representing acute and convalescent COVID-19 were sourced from the United States, Italy and Spain. Sources were T cells, B-cell-depleted T cells, or PBMCs; the material itself was cDNA or gDNA.

Germline-derived CDR1 and CDR2 are SGHTA and FQGNSA. The CDR3 sequence is 13 residues long. Trimming pared 5 bases from V and 5 bases from J, leaving 13 bases between. Authors' analysis steps: Reference gene primers were amplified, and this amplification served to estimate nucleated cell counts. This table comes from immunoSEQ multiplex PCR, and its TCRdb copy is limited to in-frame clones, with some not included. Clone size and V and J calls were adopted from that table, with D and trimming inferred from the DNA. The sample records some 150,000 clones, about 86% being singletons. This rearrangement joins TRBV7-2 to TRBJ2-7, with D possibly called TRBD1 or TRBD2 (5 bases each). Sequenced: peripheral blood. The TCR sequence derives from a man in his 70s with acute or convalescent COVID-19. This chain's CDR3 is CASSLGVRDEQYF. For the CDR3, the DNA is TGTGCCAGCAGCCTAGGGGTGCGGGACGAGCAGTACTTC.